One T cell receptor (beta chain) is described in this entry. The antigen is undetermined. CDR1 and CDR2 (germline): MNHEY, SVGAGI. The CDR3 loop spans 16 amino acids. Trimming stripped 2 bases from V and 3 bases from J, with 17 bases between. Primers included in the PCR were 60 Vbeta and 13 Jbeta primers. This table comes from immunoSEQ multiplex PCR, and its TCRdb copy is limited to in-frame clones, with some not included. Among roughly 82,000 clones listed, 74% were seen once. This entry comes from a study of cytomegalovirus exposure and HLA in healthy donors. General study findings and limits: Associated with HLA alleles at 0.05 false discovery rate in a later analysis were fewer than 20,000 TCR beta sequences.

Sequencing was carried out using PBMCs. This clonotype originated in a woman aged 50 to 65 in good health and CMV-seropositive. The chain combines TRBV6-5 with TRBJ2-7, with D tentatively TRBD1 (6 bases). The chain's CDR3 is CASSYPSRGRGYEQYF. CDR3 in DNA: TGTGCCAGCAGTTACCCGAGTCGGGGCAGGGGCTACGAGCAGTACTTC.